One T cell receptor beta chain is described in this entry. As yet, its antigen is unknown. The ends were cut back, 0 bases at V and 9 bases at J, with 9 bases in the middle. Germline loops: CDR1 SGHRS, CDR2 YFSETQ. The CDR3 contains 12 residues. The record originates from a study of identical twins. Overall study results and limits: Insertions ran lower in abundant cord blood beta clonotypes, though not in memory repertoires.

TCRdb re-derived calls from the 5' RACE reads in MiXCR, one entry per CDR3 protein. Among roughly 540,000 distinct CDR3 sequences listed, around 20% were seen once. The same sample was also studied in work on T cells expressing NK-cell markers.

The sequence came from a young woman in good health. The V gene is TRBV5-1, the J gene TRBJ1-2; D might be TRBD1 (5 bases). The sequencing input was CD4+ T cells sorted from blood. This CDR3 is CASSLVQGSYTF. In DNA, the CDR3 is TGCGCCAGCAGCTTGGTCCAGGGCAGCTACACCTTC.